This T cell receptor beta chain derives from a study of T cell responses to AZD1222 COVID-19 vaccine. TCRdb's table, derived via immunoSEQ multiplex PCR, lists solely in-frame clones and lacks some. The profile shows around 170,000 clones, just over 85% of them singletons. As to this clone: Its antigen is currently unknown.

Doses given second, at about 4 or about 12 weeks, were pooled. Germline CDR1 is SGHAT and CDR2 is FQNNGV. V was pared by 1 base and J by 4 bases, with 10 bases between. The CDR3 runs 15 residues. Whole-study findings and limits: None of the repertoires were sampled until the peak T cell response had passed. White British people made up most donors, females outnumbered males, and clonal diversity was possibly underestimated. Following two doses of AZD1222, Spike-specific TCR breadth and depth rose.

The TCR comes from an adult who received the AZD1222 COVID-19 vaccine. This sequence joins TRBV11-2 and TRBJ2-2; maybe TRBD1 (6 bases). The material sequenced was peripheral blood, taken 28 days after the second AZD1222 dose. The CDR3 DNA sequence: TGTGCCAGCAGCTTAGCTGCAGGGGCCACCGGGGAGCTGTTTTTT. This gives the protein CASSLAAGATGELFF.